This T cell receptor beta chain is drawn from a study of blood T cells in healthy people across ages. The CDR3 covers 16 residues. The V gene's germline CDR1 is LNHNV and CDR2 YYDKDF (reference sequence). V shed 2 bases, J shed 2 bases, and the junction held 6 bases outside the gene matches. Each sample gave at least 6.5 million isolated PBMCs. For the second PCR, which ran for 7 to 11 cycles, a sample-barcoded 5' primer and a J-beta primer mix were used. With 12 random nucleotides, a template-switch adaptor tagged each individual cDNA molecule. TCRdb recomputed calls from the 5' RACE reads with MiXCR, one row per CDR3 protein. Of some 1.4 million distinct CDR3 sequences listed, roughly 40% are singletons.

This sequence joins TRBV15 and TRBJ2-7; 10 nucleotides match TRBD2. This TCR was sampled from a woman aged 18-29 years in good health. Material: blood. CDR3 amino acids: CATSRLAGEITYEQYF. In DNA, the CDR3 is TGTGCCACCAGCAGACTAGCGGGAGAAATAACCTACGAGCAGTACTTC.